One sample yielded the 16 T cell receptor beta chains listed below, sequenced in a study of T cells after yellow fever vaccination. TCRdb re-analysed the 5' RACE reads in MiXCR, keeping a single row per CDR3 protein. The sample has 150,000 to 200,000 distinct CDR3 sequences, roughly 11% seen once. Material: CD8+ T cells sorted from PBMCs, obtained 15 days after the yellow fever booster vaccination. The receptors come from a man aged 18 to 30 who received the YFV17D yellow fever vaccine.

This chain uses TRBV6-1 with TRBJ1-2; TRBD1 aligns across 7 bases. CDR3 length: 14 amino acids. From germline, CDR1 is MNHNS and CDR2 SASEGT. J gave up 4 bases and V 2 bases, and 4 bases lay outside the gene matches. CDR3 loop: CASSEFGDSYGYTF. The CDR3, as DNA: TGTGCCAGCAGTGAATTCGGGGACAGCTATGGCTACACCTTC.

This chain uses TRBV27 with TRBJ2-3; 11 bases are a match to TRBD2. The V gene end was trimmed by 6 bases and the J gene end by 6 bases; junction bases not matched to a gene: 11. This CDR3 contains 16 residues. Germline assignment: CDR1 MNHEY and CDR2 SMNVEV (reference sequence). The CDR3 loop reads CASSLGIAGGWDTQYF. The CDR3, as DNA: TGTGCCAGCAGCTTAGGGATAGCGGGGGGGTGGGATACGCAGTATTTT.

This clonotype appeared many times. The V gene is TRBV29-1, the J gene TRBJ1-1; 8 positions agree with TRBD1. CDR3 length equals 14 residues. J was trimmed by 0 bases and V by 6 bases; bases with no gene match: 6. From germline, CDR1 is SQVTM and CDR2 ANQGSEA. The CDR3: CSVWTGWMNTEAFF. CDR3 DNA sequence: TGCAGCGTCTGGACAGGGTGGATGAACACTGAAGCTTTCTTT.

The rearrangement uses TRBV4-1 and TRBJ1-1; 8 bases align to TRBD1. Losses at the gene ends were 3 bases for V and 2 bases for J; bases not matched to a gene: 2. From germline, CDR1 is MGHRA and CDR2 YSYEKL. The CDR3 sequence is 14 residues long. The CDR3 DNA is TGCGCCAGCAGCCAGACAGGGGTTAACACTGAAGCTTTCTTT. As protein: CASSQTGVNTEAFF.

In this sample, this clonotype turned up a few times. In DNA form, the CDR3 reads TGTGCCAGCAGTCCTGTAGCGGTACAAGAGACCCAGTACTTC. It encodes CASSPVAVQETQYF. The chain has TRBV2 and TRBJ2-5, with a weak D call TRBD2 (6 bases). With 5 bases removed from V and 2 bases from J, the gap between germline ends came to 12 bases. There are 14 residues in the CDR3. Looked up from germline, CDR1 is SNHLY and CDR2 is FYNNEI.

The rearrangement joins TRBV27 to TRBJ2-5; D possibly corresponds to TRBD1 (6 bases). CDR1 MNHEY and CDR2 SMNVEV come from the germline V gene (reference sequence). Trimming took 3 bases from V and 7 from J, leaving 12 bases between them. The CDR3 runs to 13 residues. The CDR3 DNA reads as TGTGCCAGCAGTTTTGGGGGCGCCATGACCCAGTACTTC. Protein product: CASSFGGAMTQYF.

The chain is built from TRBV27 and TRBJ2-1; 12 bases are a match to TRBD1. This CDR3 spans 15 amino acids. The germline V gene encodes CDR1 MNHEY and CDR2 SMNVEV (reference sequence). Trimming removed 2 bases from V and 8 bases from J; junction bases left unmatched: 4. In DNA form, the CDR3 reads TGTGCCAGCAGTTTAGGGACAGGGGGCAAGGATGAGCAGTTCTTC. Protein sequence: CASSLGTGGKDEQFF.

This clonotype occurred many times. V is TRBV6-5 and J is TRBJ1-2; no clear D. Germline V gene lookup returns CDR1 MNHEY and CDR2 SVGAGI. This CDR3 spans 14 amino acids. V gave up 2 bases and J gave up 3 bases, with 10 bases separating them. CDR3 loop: CASSYGGVYYGYTF. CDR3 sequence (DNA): TGTGCCAGCAGTTACGGAGGAGTTTACTATGGCTACACCTTC.

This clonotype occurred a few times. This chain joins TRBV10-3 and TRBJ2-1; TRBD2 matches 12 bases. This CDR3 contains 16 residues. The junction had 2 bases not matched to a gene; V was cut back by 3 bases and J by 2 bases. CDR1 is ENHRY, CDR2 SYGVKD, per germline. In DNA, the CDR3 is TGTGCCATCAGTGACCCTAGCGGGGGGGCCTACAATGAGCAGTTCTTC. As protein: CAISDPSGGAYNEQFF.

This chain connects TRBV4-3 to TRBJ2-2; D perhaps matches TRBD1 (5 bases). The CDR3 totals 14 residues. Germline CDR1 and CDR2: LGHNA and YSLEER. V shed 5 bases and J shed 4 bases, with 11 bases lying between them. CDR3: CASSMAGFTGELFF. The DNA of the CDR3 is TGCGCCAGCAGCATGGCAGGGTTCACCGGGGAGCTGTTTTTT.

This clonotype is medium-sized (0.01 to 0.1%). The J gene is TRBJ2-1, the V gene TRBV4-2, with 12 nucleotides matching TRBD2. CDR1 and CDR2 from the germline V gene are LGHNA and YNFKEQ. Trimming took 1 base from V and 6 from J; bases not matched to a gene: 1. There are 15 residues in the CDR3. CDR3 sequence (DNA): TGTGCCAGCAGCCAAGCTAGCGGGGGGGCCAATGAGCAGTTCTTC. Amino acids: CASSQASGGANEQFF.

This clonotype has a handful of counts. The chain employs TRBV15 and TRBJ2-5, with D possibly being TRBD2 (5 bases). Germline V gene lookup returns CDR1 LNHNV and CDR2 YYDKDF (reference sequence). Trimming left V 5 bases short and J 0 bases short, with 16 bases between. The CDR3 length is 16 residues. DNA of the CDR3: TGTGCCACCAGCGGACTCACCCAGCCGGACCAAGAGACCCAGTACTTC. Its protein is CATSGLTQPDQETQYF.

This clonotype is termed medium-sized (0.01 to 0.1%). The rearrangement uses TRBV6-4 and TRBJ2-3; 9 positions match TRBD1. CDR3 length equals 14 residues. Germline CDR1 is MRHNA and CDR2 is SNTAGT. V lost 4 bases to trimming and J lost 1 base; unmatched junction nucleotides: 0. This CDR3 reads CASSGTGGTDTQYF. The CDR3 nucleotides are TGTGCCAGCAGTGGGACAGGGGGCACAGATACGCAGTATTTT.

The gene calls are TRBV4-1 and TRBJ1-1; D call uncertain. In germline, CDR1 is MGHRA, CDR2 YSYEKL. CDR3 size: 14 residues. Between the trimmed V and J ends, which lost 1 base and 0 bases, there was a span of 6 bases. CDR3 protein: CASSQGHMNTEAFF. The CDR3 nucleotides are TGCGCCAGCAGCCAAGGCCATATGAACACTGAAGCTTTCTTT.

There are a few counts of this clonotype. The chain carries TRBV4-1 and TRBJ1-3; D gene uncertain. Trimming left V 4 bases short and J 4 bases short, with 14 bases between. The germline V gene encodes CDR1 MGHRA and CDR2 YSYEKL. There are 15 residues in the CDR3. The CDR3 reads CASSPSVGSGNTIYF. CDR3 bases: TGCGCCAGCAGCCCGTCTGTGGGATCCGGAAACACCATATATTTT.

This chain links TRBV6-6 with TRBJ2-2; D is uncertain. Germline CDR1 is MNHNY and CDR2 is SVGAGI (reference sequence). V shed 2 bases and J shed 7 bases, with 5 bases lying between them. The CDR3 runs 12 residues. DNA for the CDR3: TGTGCCAGCAGTTACAGGGTCGGGGAGCTGTTTTTT. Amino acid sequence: CASSYRVGELFF.